One and the same sample provided the 26 T cell receptor beta chains below, sequenced in a study of immune evolution from preneoplasia to lung adenocarcinoma. Profiling relied on immunoSEQ multiplex PCR, and the TCRdb table lists in-frame clones only, not all of them. The repertoire holds 6,500 to 8,500 clones, with over 80% as singletons. The sequenced sample was FFPE minimally invasive lung adenocarcinoma tissue. Receptors were obtained from a person aged 70 to 79 with lung adenocarcinoma.

The rearrangement uses TRBV21-1 and TRBJ1-6; the table's TRBD1 call for D was not verified on the DNA. TRBV21-1 is assigned pseudogene status. The CDR3 sequence is 17 residues long. CDR3 region: CASSSRTGCSYNSPLHF. The DNA of the CDR3 is TGTGCCAGCAGCAGCCGGACAGGGTGTTCCTATAATTCACCCCTCCACTTT.

V is TRBV5-8 and J is TRBJ2-2, with D possibly being TRBD1 or TRBD2 (5 bases each). CDR1 is SGHTS, CDR2 YDEGEE, per germline. V was pared by 1 base and J by 5 bases, with 12 bases between. CDR3 length equals 15 residues. The CDR3 reads CASSLRGGDTGELFF. As DNA, the CDR3 is TGTGCCAGCAGCTTGCGTGGGGGTGATACCGGGGAGCTGTTTTTT.

The chain links TRBV30 to TRBJ1-3; unclear D gene. CDR3 length: 13 residues. Trimming stripped 3 bases from V and 6 bases from J, with 12 bases between. Germline CDR1 and CDR2: GTSNPN and SVGIG (reference sequence). The CDR3 loop is CAWRGNRANTIYF. The CDR3 DNA sequence: TGTGCCTGGAGAGGGAACCGAGCAAACACCATATATTTT.

The J gene is TRBJ2-3, the V gene TRBV2; no firm D call. V was cut by 8 bases and J by 0 bases, with 12 bases left in between. Per the germline V gene, CDR1 is SNHLY and CDR2 is FYNNEI. This CDR3 is built from 14 residues. The CDR3 spells CASSISASTDTQYF. CDR3 in DNA: TGTGCCAGCTCCATTTCTGCTAGCACAGATACGCAGTATTTT.

The V gene is TRBV7-9, the J gene TRBJ2-3, with 10 nucleotides matching TRBD1. Germline V lookup: CDR1 SEHNR, CDR2 FQNEAQ (reference sequence). V shed 1 base and J 3 bases; nucleotides not matched to a gene: 7. The CDR3 spans 17 residues. This CDR3 reads CASSLGQGASGTDTQYF. The CDR3 DNA reads TGTGCCAGCAGCTTAGGACAGGGGGCAAGTGGGACAGATACGCAGTATTTT.

The chain combines TRBV11-2 with TRBJ2-2; perhaps D is TRBD1 or TRBD2 (6 bases each). Germline-derived CDR1 and CDR2 are SGHAT and FQNNGV. The V end was cut by 3 bases, the J end by 7 bases, with 18 bases between. CDR3 length: 16 residues. The CDR3 reads CASSLGIGGTVGELFF. CDR3 DNA: TGTGCCAGCAGCTTGGGGATAGGGGGGACGGTCGGGGAGCTGTTTTTT.

The chain recombines TRBV7-9 with TRBJ2-7; weak D call: TRBD1 (6 bases). The V end was cut by 5 bases, the J end by 3 bases, with 14 bases between. The CDR3 loop spans 14 amino acids. Germline V gene sequence: CDR1 SEHNR, CDR2 FQNEAQ (reference sequence). The CDR3 here is CASSLQTGIYEQYF. The CDR3 DNA reads TGTGCCAGCAGCCTCCAAACAGGGATCTACGAGCAGTACTTC.

V gene TRBV5-1 combines with J gene TRBJ2-5, with D possibly being TRBD2 (7 bases). Trimming stripped 3 bases from V and 11 bases from J, with 23 bases between. The V gene's germline CDR1 is SGHRS and CDR2 YFSETQ. CDR3 length equals 15 residues. CDR3 loop: CASSSGGGVPREQYF. The CDR3 coding sequence is TGCGCCAGCAGCTCGGGGGGCGGAGTCCCCCGGGAGCAGTACTTC.

The chain employs TRBV6-5 and TRBJ1-5, with 9 bases aligning to TRBD1. CDR1 and CDR2 from the germline V gene are MNHEY and SVGAGI. Trimming cost V 4 bases and J 3 bases; bases outside gene matches: 4. This CDR3 comprises 15 residues. Written as DNA, the CDR3 is TGTGCCAGCAGTTGGGGGACAGGGTCCAATCAGCCCCAGCATTTT. This codes for CASSWGTGSNQPQHF.

The chain links TRBV2 to TRBJ2-1; D gene uncertain. CDR1 is SNHLY, CDR2 FYNNEI, per germline. Deletions cut 6 bases from V and 2 bases from J, with 14 bases between. The CDR3 loop spans 15 amino acids. DNA of the CDR3: TGTGCCAGCAGCCCCCCCCGTCTAACCTACAATGAGCAGTTCTTC. Encoded protein: CASSPPRLTYNEQFF. Complete variable domain (other parts from reference TRBV2 and TRBJ2-1): EPEVTQTPSHQVTQMGQEVILRCVPISNHLYFYWYRQILGQKVEFLVSFYNNEISEKSEIFDDQFSVERPDGSNFTLKIRSTKLEDSAMYFCASSPPRLTYNEQFFGPGTRLTVL.

The rearrangement links TRBV18 to TRBJ2-5; 7 bases are shared with TRBD2. The trim removed 1 base at V and 6 bases at J, leaving 11 bases unmatched. Germline-derived CDR1 and CDR2 are KGHSH and LQKENI. The CDR3 loop spans 16 amino acids. The CDR3 here is CASSPQDGGTGKTQYF. CDR3 in DNA: TGTGCCAGCTCACCACAGGACGGGGGGACCGGGAAGACCCAGTACTTC.

The chain has TRBV6-1 and TRBJ2-7; TRBD2 aligns across 10 bases. This CDR3 spans 14 amino acids. The ends lost 9 bases at V and 2 bases at J; junction bases unmatched: 7. Per the germline V gene, CDR1 is MNHNS and CDR2 is SASEGT. The CDR3 DNA reads as TGTGCCAGAAGGAGGACTAGCGGCGCCTACGAGCAGTACTTC. Amino acid sequence: CARRRTSGAYEQYF.

In DNA, the CDR3 is TGTGCCAGCAGGGGGACGGACATCTGGGCCTACGAGCAGTACTTC. Its protein product is CASRGTDIWAYEQYF. J is TRBJ2-7 and V is TRBV6-1; possibly TRBD1 or TRBD2 for D (5 bases each). Germline V gives CDR1 MNHNS, CDR2 SASEGT. V lost 6 bases and J 2 bases, leaving 17 bases between the germline ends. CDR3 size: 15 residues.

The chain couples TRBV29-1 to TRBJ1-4; tentatively, D is TRBD1 (5 bases). The CDR3 consists of 14 residues. Germline V gene sequence: CDR1 SQVTM, CDR2 ANQGSEA. Between the trimmed V and J ends, which lost 4 bases and 7 bases, there was a span of 16 bases. CDR3 sequence reads: CSVGERGSAEKLFF. The DNA for the CDR3 is TGCAGCGTTGGGGAGAGGGGTTCGGCTGAAAAACTGTTTTTT.

The rearrangement joins TRBV5-1 to TRBJ2-1; 9 bases map to TRBD1. V was clipped by 5 bases and J by 2 bases; unmatched bases: 5. From germline, CDR1 is SGHRS and CDR2 YFSETQ. This CDR3 comprises 15 residues. The CDR3 spells CASSSGQGTYNEQFF. The CDR3 nucleotides are TGCGCCAGCAGTTCGGGACAGGGAACCTACAATGAGCAGTTCTTC.

This chain joins TRBV5-1 and TRBJ1-5; tentatively, D is TRBD1 (6 bases). The CDR3 contains 13 residues. The germline CDR1 and CDR2 sequences are SGHRS and YFSETQ. V lost 1 base, J lost 11 bases, and 13 bases lay in between. CDR3 protein: CASSLLGGGSQHF. CDR3 nucleotide sequence: TGCGCCAGCAGCTTGTTAGGAGGGGGATCCCAGCATTTT. The whole variable domain, remainder taken from reference TRBV5-1 and TRBJ1-5, is KAGVTQTPRYLIKTRGQQVTLSCSPISGHRSVSWYQQTPGQGLQFLFEYFSETQRNKGNFPGRFSGRQFSNSRSEMNVSTLELGDSALYLCASSLLGGGSQHFGDGTRLSIL.

The J gene is TRBJ2-2, the V gene TRBV5-4; D is unclear. The CDR3 has 16 residues. Germline loops: CDR1 SGHNT, CDR2 YYREEE (reference sequence). The V end lost 0 bases, the J end lost 1 base, and 10 bases lay between the germline ends. The CDR3 DNA follows: TGTGCCAGCAGCTTGGATTCAGGCATGAACACCGGGGAGCTGTTTTTT. Its protein product is CASSLDSGMNTGELFF.

Only one count was recorded for this clone. The V gene is TRBV28, the J gene TRBJ2-3; TRBD2 matches at 12 bases. Germline values: CDR1 MDHEN, CDR2 SYDVKM. With V trimmed by 5 bases and J by 2 bases, 5 bases remained unmatched. The CDR3 spans 16 residues. CDR3 sequence reads: CASSGLAGGPTDTQYF. CDR3 DNA: TGTGCCAGCAGTGGTCTAGCGGGGGGGCCCACAGATACGCAGTATTTT.

V is TRBV7-2 and J is TRBJ2-1; D gene ambiguous. The germline V gene has CDR1 SGHTA and CDR2 FQGNSA. V lost 6 bases to trimming and J lost 8 bases, with 17 bases between them. The CDR3 covers 14 residues. The CDR3 reads CASSSQPSEYEQFF. The DNA for the CDR3 is TGTGCCAGCAGTTCCCAGCCGAGCGAATATGAGCAGTTCTTC.

V usage is TRBV10-3 and J usage is TRBJ1-2; TRBD1 agrees at 7 bases. Germline assignment: CDR1 ENHRY and CDR2 SYGVKD. With V trimmed by 4 bases and J by 0 bases, 5 bases remained unmatched. This CDR3 comprises 15 residues. The CDR3 loop reads CAISAGQDSNYGYTF. The CDR3 region has the DNA TGTGCCATCAGTGCCGGACAGGATTCTAACTATGGCTACACCTTC.

The chain couples TRBV5-1 to TRBJ2-2; 7 positions match TRBD1. In germline, CDR1 is SGHRS, CDR2 YFSETQ. The CDR3 has 16 amino acids. V shed 0 bases and J 6 bases; nucleotides not matched to a gene: 8. CDR3 sequence: CASSLARDSLSGELFF. The CDR3, as DNA: TGCGCCAGCAGCTTGGCCAGGGACAGTTTGTCCGGGGAGCTGTTTTTT.

The chain combines TRBV13 with TRBJ1-6, with D hard to call. V gave up 0 bases and J gave up 8 bases, with 8 bases separating them. This CDR3 has 14 residues. CDR1 and CDR2 from the germline V gene are PRHDT and FYEKMQ (reference sequence). The CDR3 reads CASSLGRRDSPLHF. CDR3 DNA: TGTGCCAGCAGCTTAGGCAGACGGGATTCACCCCTCCACTTT.

This clone appeared a few times. The chain joins TRBV6-1 to TRBJ1-1; D not resolved. Germline CDR1 is MNHNS and CDR2 is SASEGT. This CDR3 is built from 12 residues. The V and J ends lost 7 bases and 1 base respectively, with 7 bases between them. The CDR3 reads CASKPGNTEAFF. DNA of the CDR3: TGTGCCAGCAAACCAGGGAACACTGAAGCTTTCTTT.

The rearrangement links TRBV6-6 to TRBJ1-5; D is ambiguous. The germline CDR1 and CDR2 sequences are MNHNY and SVGAGI (reference sequence). The length of the CDR3 is 12 residues. The ends were cut back, 5 bases at V and 4 bases at J, with 6 bases in the middle. The CDR3 bases are TGTGCCAGCAGTCCGCCGAATCAGCCCCAGCATTTT. This encodes CASSPPNQPQHF.

The chain recombines TRBV27 with TRBJ1-4; 7 nucleotides align to TRBD1. V lost 9 bases and J lost 7; bases outside the gene matches: 5. The CDR3 totals 12 residues. Germline loops: CDR1 MNHEY, CDR2 SMNVEV (reference sequence). CDR3 region: CASRQGTEKLFF. The CDR3 bases are TGTGCCAGTCGACAGGGAACTGAAAAACTGTTTTTT.

The CDR3 nucleotides are TGTGCCAGCAGCGTAGCAGCGCCGGGACTAGCGGGAGGGAGCTCCTACAATGAGCAGTTCTTC. This sequence encodes CASSVAAPGLAGGSSYNEQFF. V usage is TRBV9 and J usage is TRBJ2-1; 16 bases fit TRBD2. Trimming at V came to 0 bases and at J to 0 bases, leaving 9 bases not matched to a gene. This CDR3 contains 21 residues. CDR1 SGDLS and CDR2 YYNGEE come from the germline V gene.